These 11 T cell receptor beta chains were sequenced from one sample in a study of blood T cell repertoires in COVID-19. TCRdb's copy holds only in-frame clones and misses some; the assay was immunoSEQ multiplex PCR. The sample shows approximately 310,000 clones, around 90% of them seen only once. Material for sequencing was PBMCs or T cells enriched from blood (not recorded which). Receptors were obtained from a man between 60 and 75 years old who had recovered from COVID-19.

This chain links TRBV3-1 (or the pseudogene TRBV3-2) with TRBJ1-4; D ambiguous. Germline V gene sequence: CDR1 LGHDT, CDR2 YNNKEL (reference sequence). V was shortened by 4 bases and J by 0 bases, with 6 bases between the two germline ends. This CDR3 comprises 14 residues. The CDR3 loop reads CASSPTSTNEKLFF. CDR3 bases: TGTGCCAGCAGCCCGACTTCAACTAATGAAAAACTGTTTTTT.

The gene calls are TRBV27 and TRBJ2-1; 13 bases match TRBD2. Germline loops: CDR1 MNHEY, CDR2 SMNVEV (reference sequence). The CDR3 spans 20 residues. J lost 2 bases, V lost 6 bases, and 16 bases had no gene match. The CDR3 spells CASSHRPGLAGTSPYNEQFF. The DNA of the CDR3 is TGTGCCAGCAGCCATCGCCCGGGACTAGCGGGAACCTCCCCCTACAATGAGCAGTTCTTC.

This chain joins TRBV24-1 and TRBJ1-5, with D maybe TRBD1 (6 bases). The germline CDR1 and CDR2 sequences are KGHDR and SFDVKD. Trimming shortened V by 10 bases and J by 4 bases, and 16 bases separated the two germline ends. The CDR3 loop spans 14 amino acids. CDR3 nucleotide sequence: TGTGCCACAGAGGACAGCTTCGGGAATCAGCCCCAGCATTTT. It yields the protein CATEDSFGNQPQHF.

The V and J genes are TRBV23-1 and TRBJ2-5; 7 bases align to TRBD1. Being an ORF, TRBV23-1 has a function that is uncertain. The CDR3 is 18 residues long. V lost 0 bases to trimming and J lost 2 bases; unmatched junction nucleotides: 12. The CDR3 is CASSQSRNRTGEQETQYF. The CDR3, as DNA: TGCGCCAGCAGTCAATCTCGTAACCGGACAGGCGAACAAGAGACCCAGTACTTC.

This clone was seen a handful of times. This sequence joins TRBV11-3 and TRBJ2-1, with D perhaps matching TRBD1 (6 bases). CDR1 SGHNT and CDR2 YENEEA come from the germline V gene. Trimming took off 1 base at V and 7 bases at J, with 17 bases between the two ends. CDR3 length equals 16 residues. In DNA, the CDR3 is TGTGCCAGCAGCTTAGCTCAGGACAGCCTAATGAATGAGCAGTTCTTC. Its protein product is CASSLAQDSLMNEQFF. Together with reference TRBV11-3 and TRBJ2-1, the CDR3 gives the full variable domain: EAGVVQSPRYKIIEKKQPVAFWCNPISGHNTLYWYLQNLGQGPELLIRYENEEAVDDSQLPKDRFSAERLKGVDSTLKIQPAELGDSAVYLCASSLAQDSLMNEQFFGPGTRLTVL.

This sequence joins TRBV28 and TRBJ2-5; D is uncertain. V lost 2 bases and J 2 bases, leaving 6 bases between the germline ends. The CDR3 contains 13 residues. Germline CDR1 and CDR2: MDHEN and SYDVKM. CDR3 in DNA: TGTGCCAGCAGTTTACGAGGACAAGAGACCCAGTACTTC. It is translated as CASSLRGQETQYF.

This chain joins TRBV2 and TRBJ2-4, with D perhaps TRBD1 (6 bases). Trimming cost V 5 bases and J 0 bases, with 20 bases left between them. The CDR3 is made up of 18 amino acids. CDR1 and CDR2 from the germline V gene are SNHLY and FYNNEI. The CDR3 DNA reads as TGTGCCAGCAGTCCCAATCACAGGGCTAGATTAGCCAAAAACATTCAGTACTTC. Amino acids: CASSPNHRARLAKNIQYF.

V gene TRBV28 combines with J gene TRBJ2-1, with D possibly matching TRBD2 (5 bases). The V end was cut by 5 bases, the J end by 8 bases, with 22 bases between. In germline, CDR1 is MDHEN, CDR2 SYDVKM. The CDR3 totals 16 residues. CDR3 sequence: CASSPLSGSSQDEQFF. The CDR3 bases are TGTGCCAGCAGTCCCCTGAGTGGGAGTAGTCAGGATGAGCAGTTCTTC.

The chain uses TRBV3-1 (or the pseudogene TRBV3-2) and TRBJ2-1; possible D gene TRBD2, 5 bases. Germline CDR1 LGHDT, CDR2 YNNKEL (reference sequence). Deletions cut 1 base from V and 3 bases from J, with 13 bases between. CDR3 size: 16 residues. The CDR3 sequence is CASSQVQRSYYNEQFF. DNA of the CDR3: TGTGCCAGCAGCCAAGTCCAGCGGAGCTACTACAATGAGCAGTTCTTC.

V usage is TRBV7-3 and J usage is TRBJ2-3; 8 nucleotides line up with TRBD1. The V gene's germline CDR1 is SGHTA and CDR2 FQGTGA. The CDR3 sequence is 16 residues long. Trimming removed 1 base from V and 4 bases from J; junction bases left unmatched: 7. In DNA form, the CDR3 reads TGTGCCAGCAGCTTAAGTGGGACAGGTGGCCCAGATACGCAGTATTTT. Translated: CASSLSGTGGPDTQYF.

V usage is TRBV27 and J usage is TRBJ2-7, with no clear D. This CDR3 has 14 residues. Germline CDR1 and CDR2: MNHEY and SMNVEV (reference sequence). Trimming shortened V by 0 bases and J by 3 bases, and 9 bases separated the two germline ends. The CDR3: CASSLSTSGYEQYF. The CDR3 DNA follows: TGTGCCAGCAGTTTATCGACGTCGGGCTACGAGCAGTACTTC.